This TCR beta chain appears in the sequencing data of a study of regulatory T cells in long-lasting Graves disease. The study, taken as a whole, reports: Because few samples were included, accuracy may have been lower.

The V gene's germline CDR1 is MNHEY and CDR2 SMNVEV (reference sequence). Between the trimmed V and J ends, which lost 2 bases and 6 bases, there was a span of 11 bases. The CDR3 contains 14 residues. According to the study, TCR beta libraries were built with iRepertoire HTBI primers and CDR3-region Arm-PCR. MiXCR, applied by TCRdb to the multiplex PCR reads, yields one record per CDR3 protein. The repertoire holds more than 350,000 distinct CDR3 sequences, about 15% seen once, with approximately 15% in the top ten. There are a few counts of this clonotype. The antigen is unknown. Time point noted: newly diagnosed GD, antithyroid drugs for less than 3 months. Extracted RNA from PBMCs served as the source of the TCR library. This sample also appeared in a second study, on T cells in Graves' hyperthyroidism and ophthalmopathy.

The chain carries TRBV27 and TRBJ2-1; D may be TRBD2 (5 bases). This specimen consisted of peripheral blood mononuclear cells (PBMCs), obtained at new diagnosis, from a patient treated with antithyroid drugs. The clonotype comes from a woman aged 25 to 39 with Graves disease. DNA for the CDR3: TGTGCCAGCAGTTTAGGCGCGGGTCCCAATGAGCAGTTCTTC. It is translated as CASSLGAGPNEQFF.